The 7 T cell receptor beta chains given below trace back to one sample, sequenced in a study of blood T cell repertoires in COVID-19. Method: immunoSEQ multiplex PCR; TCRdb's copy keeps in-frame clones and lacks some. In the table there are 95,000 to 100,000 clones, about 85% of which are singletons. The sequenced sample consisted of peripheral blood. These receptors all come from a woman aged 65 to 85 with active or convalescent COVID-19.

The chain has TRBV5-1 and TRBJ2-7; D unresolved. CDR3 size: 16 residues. Germline assignment: CDR1 SGHRS and CDR2 YFSETQ. Trimming took off 0 bases at V and 3 bases at J, with 16 bases between the two ends. The CDR3: CASSLAGPSSGYEQYF. The CDR3 coding sequence is TGCGCCAGCAGCTTGGCCGGCCCGTCTAGTGGCTACGAGCAGTACTTC.

The rearrangement uses TRBV7-8 and TRBJ1-5; D is undetermined. CDR1 and CDR2 from the germline V gene are SGHVS and FQNEAQ. V shed 5 bases and J shed 0 bases, with 11 bases lying between them. This CDR3 region has 15 residues. For the CDR3, the DNA is TGTGCCAGCAGCCCCGAGGTCTATAGCAATCAGCCCCAGCATTTT. Protein sequence: CASSPEVYSNQPQHF.

V gene TRBV5-1 combines with J gene TRBJ1-2; the D gene is possibly TRBD1 (6 bases). The V gene's germline CDR1 is SGHRS and CDR2 YFSETQ. The CDR3 loop spans 13 amino acids. Trimming removed 4 bases from V and 4 bases from J, with 11 bases in between. CDR3 DNA sequence: TGCGCCAGCAGCCCGAGGACAGCCTATGGCTACACCTTC. It is translated as CASSPRTAYGYTF. Complete variable domain (other parts from reference TRBV5-1 and TRBJ1-2): KAGVTQTPRYLIKTRGQQVTLSCSPISGHRSVSWYQQTPGQGLQFLFEYFSETQRNKGNFPGRFSGRQFSNSRSEMNVSTLELGDSALYLCASSPRTAYGYTFGSGTRLTVV.

The gene calls are TRBV11-2 and TRBJ1-1, with unresolved D. Germline loops: CDR1 SGHAT, CDR2 FQNNGV. Trimming shortened V by 3 bases and J by 3 bases, and 17 bases separated the two germline ends. This CDR3 comprises 16 residues. The CDR3 coding sequence is TGTGCCAGCAGCTTTAGAGAGCTTGGAGGGTACACTGAAGCTTTCTTT. The encoded protein is CASSFRELGGYTEAFF. The entire variable domain, with the rest obtained from reference TRBV11-2 and TRBJ1-1, is as follows: EAGVAQSPRYKIIEKRQSVAFWCNPISGHATLYWYQQILGQGPKLLIQFQNNGVVDDSQLPKDRFSAERLKGVDSTLKIQPAKLEDSAVYLCASSFRELGGYTEAFFGQGTRLTVV.

The table lists this clone with a count of one. The chain has TRBV20-1 and TRBJ2-3; 9 nucleotides align to TRBD2. V dropped 3 bases and J dropped 2; count of bases not matched to a gene: 9. CDR1 and CDR2 from the germline V gene are DFQATT and SNEGSKA (reference sequence). This CDR3 region has 16 residues. This CDR3 reads CSASMRSGGNTDTQYF. CDR3 in DNA: TGCAGTGCTAGTATGCGTAGCGGGGGTAACACAGATACGCAGTATTTT.

The CDR3 nucleotides read TGTGCCAGCAGCCAAGAGGGCAGGGGTAATCAGCCCCAGCATTTT. Translating it yields CASSQEGRGNQPQHF. The V and J genes are TRBV7-2 and TRBJ1-5, with TRBD1 as a possible D gene (6 bases). The CDR3 runs to 15 residues. The germline V gene encodes CDR1 SGHTA and CDR2 FQGNSA. Trimming took 5 bases from V and 4 from J, leaving 15 bases between them.

The chain joins TRBV18 to TRBJ1-5; D unclear. V lost 3 bases to trimming and J lost 6 bases, with 18 bases between them. The V gene's germline CDR1 is KGHSH and CDR2 LQKENI. This CDR3 is 16 amino acids long. The chain's CDR3 is CASSPEGPRVFQPQHF. The DNA for the CDR3 is TGTGCCAGCTCACCGGAAGGCCCGCGGGTTTTTCAGCCCCAGCATTTT. Combining the CDR3 with reference TRBV18 and TRBJ1-5 gives the whole variable domain NAGVMQNPRHLVRRRGQEARLRCSPMKGHSHVYWYRQLPEEGLKFMVYLQKENIIDESGMPKERFSAEFPKEGPSILRIQQVVRGDSAAYFCASSPEGPRVFQPQHFGDGTRLSIL.